These 9 T cell receptor beta chains originate from one sample sequenced in a study of shared clonotypes between healthy human individuals. Only in-frame clones appear in the TCRdb table, and some are missing; sequencing was by immunoSEQ multiplex PCR. The data contain more than 550,000 clones, under 95% of them seen just once; the ten biggest clones take up about a quarter. CD45RO-negative, CCR7-selected cells formed the naive CD8 fraction, which excluded terminally differentiated effector memory CD45RA+ cells. Sequenced material: naive CD8+ T cells sorted from blood. The receptors originated from a man under 40 in good health.

Comments on this clone: Different DNA sequences within this sample yield the same CDR3. V is TRBV5-1 and J is TRBJ2-7; 8 nucleotides match TRBD1. This CDR3 has 14 amino acids. CDR1 and CDR2 from the germline V gene are SGHRS and YFSETQ. Germline trimming cut 0 bases from V and 5 bases from J; bases unmatched to any gene: 4. This CDR3 reads CASSLGQGADEQYF. The CDR3 region has the DNA TGCGCCAGCAGCTTGGGGCAGGGGGCTGACGAGCAGTACTTC.

The chain uses TRBV11-2 and TRBJ2-3; D remains ambiguous. CDR1 is SGHAT and CDR2 is FQNNGV in the germline V gene. This CDR3 region has 14 residues. The V end was cut by 5 bases, the J end by 1 base, with 10 bases between. The CDR3 loop reads CASSTTPGTDTQYF. CDR3 coding DNA: TGTGCCAGCAGCACAACCCCCGGCACAGATACGCAGTATTTT.

V gene TRBV7-9 combines with J gene TRBJ1-2, with D tentatively TRBD1 (6 bases). The CDR3 totals 16 residues. Germline V gives CDR1 SEHNR, CDR2 FQNEAQ (reference sequence). V was shortened by 5 bases and J by 9 bases, with 25 bases between the two germline ends. CDR3 nucleotides: TGTGCCAGCAGCCCCCCACAGGGAAAAGGGGCCGATCGCTACACCTTC. Its translation: CASSPPQGKGADRYTF.

The chain links TRBV4-1 to TRBJ1-1; weak D call: TRBD1 (6 bases). Germline V CDR1 and CDR2: MGHRA, YSYEKL. V was pared by 4 bases and J by 5 bases, with 23 bases between. The CDR3 contains 17 residues. The CDR3 nucleotides are TGCGCCAGCAGCCTAAAGGGGCAGGGGCAGGGAGTTACTGAAGCTTTCTTT. This sequence encodes CASSLKGQGQGVTEAFF.

This chain joins TRBV4-1 and TRBJ2-7; 10 nucleotides align to TRBD2. Germline V gene lookup returns CDR1 MGHRA and CDR2 YSYEKL. The CDR3 contains 15 residues. J lost 6 bases, V lost 0 bases, and 5 bases had no gene match. The DNA for the CDR3 is TGCGCCAGCAGCCAAGAGCCGGGACTAGCGCGCGAGCAGTACTTC. This gives the protein CASSQEPGLAREQYF.

This clone has just one count. The chain couples TRBV27 to TRBJ1-4, with a tentative D call TRBD1 (6 bases). The CDR3 runs 18 residues. V was cut by 3 bases and J by 0 bases, with 17 bases left in between. CDR1 and CDR2 from the germline V gene are MNHEY and SMNVEV (reference sequence). CDR3: CASSFGTGMGATNEKLFF. The CDR3 nucleotides read TGTGCCAGCAGTTTCGGAACAGGGATGGGGGCAACTAATGAAAAACTGTTTTTT.

The chain carries TRBV4-3 and TRBJ1-1; D perhaps matches TRBD1 (5 bases). The CDR3 consists of 16 residues. The V gene's germline CDR1 is LGHNA and CDR2 YSLEER. Trimming left V 0 bases short and J 2 bases short, with 13 bases between. CDR3: CASSQEEGTINTEAFF. As DNA, the CDR3 is TGCGCCAGCAGCCAAGAGGAAGGGACGATAAACACTGAAGCTTTCTTT.

V gene TRBV10-2 combines with J gene TRBJ2-7; 9 bases match TRBD1. CDR1 is WSHSY, CDR2 SAAADI, per germline. The CDR3 length is 15 residues. Trimming cost V 5 bases and J 3 bases; bases outside gene matches: 8. The CDR3 sequence is CASSPGRGQGYEQYF. The CDR3 DNA sequence: TGCGCCAGCAGTCCAGGACGGGGACAGGGCTACGAGCAGTACTTC.

The chain is built from TRBV7-9 and TRBJ2-3; 11 bases agree with TRBD2. CDR3 length equals 18 residues. The J segment lost 3 bases and the V segment lost 0 bases, leaving 8 bases of the junction unmatched. Germline-derived CDR1 and CDR2 are SEHNR and FQNEAQ (reference sequence). The CDR3 DNA follows: TGTGCCAGCAGCTTAGCGGTAGCGGGAGGGCCGGGGACAGATACGCAGTATTTT. Amino acid sequence: CASSLAVAGGPGTDTQYF.